This T cell receptor beta chain was obtained from a study of immune cell composition in non-small cell lung cancer. Overall study findings and caveats: Squamous carcinomas (about 75%) more often had tumour-associated clones >0.5% than adenocarcinomas (roughly 35%). Dominant in vivo tumour-associated clones were not shown to share tumour-reactive sequences.

A few counts support this clone. Its cognate antigen is unknown. Sequencing was performed with immunoSEQ multiplex PCR; in TCRdb, only in-frame clones are kept and a portion is missing. The table records 4,000 to 4,500 clones, 74% of them present only once. The sequenced sample consisted of lung tumor tissue. The TCR originated in a human donor with non-small cell lung cancer.

The CDR3 protein is CASSPEPSGGYEQYF. DNA of the CDR3: TGTGCCAGCAGCCCCGAGCCCAGCGGAGGGTACGAGCAGTACTTC. The chain is built from TRBV9 and TRBJ2-7; weak D call: TRBD2 (6 bases). The CDR3 consists of 15 residues. Germline V gene data show CDR1 as SGDLS and CDR2 as YYNGEE. With 4 bases removed from V and 4 bases from J, the gap between germline ends came to 18 bases.